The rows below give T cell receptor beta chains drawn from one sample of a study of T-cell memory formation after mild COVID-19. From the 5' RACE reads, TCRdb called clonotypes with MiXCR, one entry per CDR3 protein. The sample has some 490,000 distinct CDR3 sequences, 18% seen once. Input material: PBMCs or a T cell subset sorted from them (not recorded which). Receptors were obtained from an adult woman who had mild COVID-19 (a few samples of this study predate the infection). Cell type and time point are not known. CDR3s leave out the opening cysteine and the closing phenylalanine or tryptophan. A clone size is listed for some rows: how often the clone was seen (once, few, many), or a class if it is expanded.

CDR3 protein: AWTPGLPGGQPQH
V gene: TRBV30
clone size: -

CDR3 protein: SARNLSGTTTMGETQY
V gene: TRBV20-1
clone size: few

CDR3 protein: ASSLRLAGGRYTDTQY
V gene: TRBV7-8
clone size: -

CDR3 protein: ATSIGSVSEQF
V gene: TRBV15
clone size: few

CDR3 protein: ASSELRYEQY
V gene: TRBV6-1
clone size: few

CDR3 protein: SPKREPYNEQF
V gene: TRBV20-1
clone size: few

CDR3 protein: ASSRVGQGDTEAF
V gene: TRBV4-3
clone size: -

CDR3 protein: ASSHDGRNTGELF
V gene: TRBV6-2/TRBV6-3
clone size: -

CDR3 protein: ASSQTRWDEQF
V gene: TRBV5-1
clone size: -

CDR3 protein: ASNPTGQSGAF
V gene: TRBV19
clone size: -

CDR3 protein: SVWDHRPTSSGNTIY
V gene: TRBV29-1
clone size: few

CDR3 protein: SARGTSVTYEQY
V gene: TRBV20-1
clone size: -

CDR3 protein: SGAGDRGPDTQY
V gene: TRBV29-1
clone size: -

CDR3 protein: ASSKAQGSQETQY
V gene: TRBV21-1
clone size: few

CDR3 protein: AWSYGAGGGYEQY
V gene: TRBV30
clone size: -

CDR3 protein: ASSQGQAVSGNTIY
V gene: TRBV7-2
clone size: -

CDR3 protein: ASSSGQGRFGGYT
V gene: TRBV11-2
clone size: few

CDR3 protein: ASSPRTGGFYEQY
V gene: TRBV9
clone size: -

CDR3 protein: ASSIGTSGVVDTQY
V gene: TRBV7-3
clone size: few

CDR3 protein: ASSEDGGLDYGYT
V gene: TRBV9
clone size: few

CDR3 protein: ASSYRSTSGGRETDTQY
V gene: TRBV6-6
clone size: -

CDR3 protein: ATSDHSQGSYNEQF
V gene: TRBV24-1
clone size: few

CDR3 protein: ASSRAGLVYSYNEQF
V gene: TRBV4-1
clone size: few

CDR3 protein: ASSRAETGGYEQY
V gene: TRBV7-9
clone size: many

CDR3 protein: SARVGGVSYEQY
V gene: TRBV20-1
clone size: few

CDR3 protein: ASSPLAGGTDTQY
V gene: TRBV7-9
clone size: many

CDR3 protein: ASSLYAGRDSPLH
V gene: TRBV27
clone size: few

CDR3 protein: ASSDQGAIGKNEQF
V gene: TRBV12-3/TRBV12-4
clone size: -

CDR3 protein: ASSLGGAGQPQH
V gene: TRBV7-9
clone size: few

CDR3 protein: ASSEFGPEAF
V gene: TRBV6-1
clone size: -

CDR3 protein: AIRPSGTEDSPLH
V gene: TRBV5-4
clone size: -

CDR3 protein: ASSSRTSGSINEQF
V gene: TRBV11-3
clone size: -

CDR3 protein: SASQGSMNTEAF
V gene: TRBV20-1
clone size: few

CDR3 protein: SAWKGVDTEAF
V gene: TRBV20-1
clone size: few

CDR3 protein: ATSRDPGARYEQY
V gene: TRBV15
clone size: few

CDR3 protein: AWSPLGTGNTEAF
V gene: TRBV30
clone size: -

CDR3 protein: ATSDAGQVWQETQY
V gene: TRBV24-1
clone size: -

CDR3 protein: ASSIAGEADTQY
V gene: TRBV11-2
clone size: -

CDR3 protein: ASSFYGGSGTDTQY
V gene: TRBV12-3/TRBV12-4
clone size: many

CDR3 protein: SARVASPKEVKAEAF
V gene: TRBV20-1
clone size: few

CDR3 protein: SAARGGNTEAF
V gene: TRBV20-1
clone size: -

CDR3 protein: ATGKGGELKTQY
V gene: TRBV10-3
clone size: -

CDR3 protein: ASSPWMDGYT
V gene: TRBV12-3/TRBV12-4
clone size: few

CDR3 protein: SAGQGNNEQY
V gene: TRBV20-1
clone size: few

CDR3 protein: ASSQVGSGAGNTIY
V gene: TRBV4-3
clone size: -

CDR3 protein: SADRLAGSETQY
V gene: TRBV20-1
clone size: few

CDR3 protein: ASSQGLTSGYTQY
V gene: TRBV3-1
clone size: few

CDR3 protein: ASSLGGTYSYEQY
V gene: TRBV7-2
clone size: -

CDR3 protein: ASSLWMDNSPLH
V gene: TRBV5-1
clone size: -

CDR3 protein: SAGWGNQPQH
V gene: TRBV29-1
clone size: few

CDR3 protein: ASTDTRYEQY
V gene: TRBV6-2/TRBV6-3
clone size: -

CDR3 protein: ASSRSSGRGNEQF
V gene: TRBV7-9
clone size: once

CDR3 protein: ASTWVRGKGTEAF
V gene: TRBV12-3/TRBV12-4
clone size: few